Presented here are 26 T cell receptor beta chains from one specimen sequenced in a study of brain T cells in children with intractable seizures. The time point was: blood from clinic visit 5 months post-surgery; TSC patient then seizure free. TCRdb keeps only in-frame clones here, not all; method: immunoSEQ multiplex PCR. The table has hundreds of thousands of clones, over 90% seen once. This material consisted of peripheral blood, taken about 5 months after surgery. These receptors all come from a boy younger than two with tuberous sclerosis and intractable seizures.

The chain links TRBV15 to TRBJ1-3, with D uncertain. Trimming left V 8 bases short and J 0 bases short, with 8 bases between. CDR3 size: 13 residues. CDR1 and CDR2 from the germline V gene are LNHNV and YYDKDF (reference sequence). CDR3 sequence reads: CATRGHSGNTIYF. CDR3 sequence (DNA): TGTGCCACCCGGGGTCACTCTGGAAACACCATATATTTT.

The CDR3 spells CASRGDPEAFF. The CDR3 nucleotides are TGTGCCAGCAGGGGGGACCCTGAAGCTTTCTTT. The chain links TRBV25-1 to TRBJ1-1; tentative D call: TRBD1 (5 bases). Trimming left V 6 bases short and J 6 bases short, with 8 bases between. This CDR3 has 11 amino acids. CDR1 is MGHDK and CDR2 is SYGVNS in the germline V gene. Full variable domain (missing parts from reference TRBV25-1 and TRBJ1-1): EADIYQTPRYLVIGTGKKITLECSQTMGHDKMYWYQQDPGMELHLIHYSYGVNSTEKGDLSSESTVSRIRTEHFPLTLESARPSHTSQYLCASRGDPEAFFGQGTRLTVV.

The chain has TRBV18 and TRBJ1-2; D is unresolved. The V end lost 2 bases, the J end lost 5 bases, and 6 bases lay between the germline ends. Germline values: CDR1 KGHSH, CDR2 LQKENI. The CDR3 has 12 amino acids. This chain's CDR3 is CASSPADYGYTF. CDR3 coding DNA: TGTGCCAGCTCACCAGCGGATTATGGCTACACCTTC.

The rearrangement links TRBV7-9 to TRBJ1-1, with no clear D. CDR3 length: 12 amino acids. CDR1 and CDR2 (germline): SEHNR, FQNEAQ (reference sequence). V lost 6 bases and J lost 5, with 10 bases in between. Written as DNA, the CDR3 is TGTGCCAGCAGGGGTGATTGGACTGAAGCTTTCTTT. It specifies CASRGDWTEAFF.

V and J are TRBV29-1 and TRBJ2-3, with D possibly being TRBD1 (5 bases). The CDR3 extends over 15 amino acids. Germline CDR1 and CDR2: SQVTM and ANQGSEA. Trimming took 5 bases from V and 0 from J, leaving 15 bases between them. CDR3 amino acids: CSVTTDRTSTDTQYF. The CDR3 DNA reads TGCAGCGTTACGACCGACAGAACTAGCACAGATACGCAGTATTTT.

The chain is built from TRBV27 and TRBJ2-3; 8 positions match TRBD2. The CDR3 totals 17 residues. V shed 6 bases and J 2 bases; nucleotides not matched to a gene: 13. Germline-derived CDR1 and CDR2 are MNHEY and SMNVEV (reference sequence). The DNA for the CDR3 is TGTGCCAGCAGGTTGAACCCCGGGGGGGCTTTCACAGATACGCAGTATTTT. Amino acids: CASRLNPGGAFTDTQYF.

The chain employs TRBV5-8 and TRBJ1-1; D not certain. Germline values: CDR1 SGHTS, CDR2 YDEGEE. Trimming left V 3 bases short and J 12 bases short, with 9 bases between. The CDR3 is made up of 10 amino acids. DNA of the CDR3: TGTGCCAGCAGCTCTGTGAAAACTTTCTTT. Its translation: CASSSVKTFF.

V usage is TRBV10-3 and J usage is TRBJ2-2; no reliable D call. Germline CDR1 ENHRY, CDR2 SYGVKD. The CDR3 runs to 16 residues. Trimming removed 1 base from V and 1 base from J, with 10 bases in between. In DNA form, the CDR3 reads TGTGCCATCAGTGAGTATCGCGACCTGAACACCGGGGAGCTGTTTTTT. Its protein product is CAISEYRDLNTGELFF.

This clone showed up just once. This sequence joins TRBV3-1 (or the pseudogene TRBV3-2) and TRBJ1-2; perhaps TRBD1 as D (5 bases). This CDR3 has 17 residues. Germline loops: CDR1 LGHDT, CDR2 YNNKEL (reference sequence). V dropped 5 bases and J dropped 7 bases, with 26 bases sitting between them. CDR3: CASSYNPPLTGFSGYTF. The CDR3 DNA follows: TGTGCCAGCAGCTACAACCCCCCTCTCACAGGTTTTTCTGGCTACACCTTC.

V is TRBV13 and J is TRBJ2-1; 7 bases are a match to TRBD2. The trim removed 5 bases at V and 0 bases at J, leaving 7 bases unmatched. CDR3 size: 16 residues. Germline CDR1 reads PRHDT; CDR2 reads FYEKMQ (reference sequence). The CDR3 loop reads CASSPERGGSYNEQFF. The CDR3 DNA sequence: TGTGCCAGCAGCCCAGAGCGGGGAGGCTCCTACAATGAGCAGTTCTTC.

The V call is TRBV6-2 or TRBV6-3, the J call TRBJ2-3, with TRBD2 identical over 8 bases. This CDR3 region has 17 residues. Losses at the gene ends were 2 bases for V and 8 bases for J; bases not matched to a gene: 15. Germline assignment: CDR1 MNHEY and CDR2 SVGEGT. The CDR3 DNA sequence: TGTGCCAGCAGTTACCACAAAGAGAGCGGGAGTAAGGTTACGCAGTATTTT. Its translation is CASSYHKESGSKVTQYF.

J is TRBJ1-2 and V is TRBV4-1; no reliable D call. Germline V CDR1 and CDR2: MGHRA, YSYEKL. There are 15 residues in the CDR3. Trimming stripped 3 bases from V and 7 bases from J, with 18 bases between. CDR3 nucleotides: TGCGCCAGCAGCCATCAACGCCAGGTTCTGAGTGGCTACACCTTC. It yields the protein CASSHQRQVLSGYTF.

The J gene is TRBJ1-5, the V gene TRBV15, with D hard to call. Germline CDR1 reads LNHNV; CDR2 reads YYDKDF (reference sequence). V was shortened by 0 bases and J by 4 bases, with 16 bases between the two germline ends. The CDR3 has 17 amino acids. The CDR3 DNA reads as TGTGCCACCAGCAGAGATCCTCCGGGCCACCTTAATCAGCCCCAGCATTTT. Protein: CATSRDPPGHLNQPQHF.

This chain joins TRBV4-1 and TRBJ1-5; D call uncertain. CDR1 and CDR2 (germline): MGHRA, YSYEKL. V shed 1 base and J shed 4 bases, with 11 bases lying between them. The CDR3 contains 15 residues. CDR3 residues: CASSQVIMGNQPQHF. Written as DNA, the CDR3 is TGCGCCAGCAGCCAAGTAATAATGGGAAATCAGCCCCAGCATTTT.

This rearrangement joins TRBV7-9 to TRBJ2-1; TRBD2 matches at 8 bases. This CDR3 region has 17 residues. Germline V gene lookup returns CDR1 SEHNR and CDR2 FQNEAQ (reference sequence). V trimming: 1 base; J trimming: 2 bases; junction bases outside the gene matches: 7. CDR3: CASSLVGSGATYNEQFF. The CDR3 DNA reads TGTGCCAGCAGCTTAGTAGGTAGCGGGGCCACCTACAATGAGCAGTTCTTC.

The chain links TRBV19 to TRBJ2-7, with TRBD1 matching over 8 bases. Germline assignment: CDR1 LNHDA and CDR2 SQIVND (reference sequence). J was trimmed by 0 bases and V by 5 bases; bases with no gene match: 3. CDR3 length equals 14 residues. Here the CDR3 reads CASSWGQVSYEQYF. The CDR3 nucleotides read TGTGCCAGTAGTTGGGGACAGGTCTCCTACGAGCAGTACTTC.

The rearrangement joins TRBV19 to TRBJ1-5; D is perhaps TRBD1 (6 bases). V was cut by 3 bases and J by 3 bases, with 15 bases left in between. Per germline, CDR1 LNHDA and CDR2 SQIVND (reference sequence). The CDR3 runs 16 residues. CDR3 DNA: TGTGCCAGTAGTATCAACCCAGGGGTCAACAATCAGCCCCAGCATTTT. It codes for CASSINPGVNNQPQHF.

This clone was detected only once. The chain is built from TRBV12-3 or TRBV12-4 and TRBJ2-7, with no clear D. The CDR3 runs 13 residues. The V end was cut by 1 base, the J end by 2 bases, with 6 bases between. The CDR3 reads CASSLGLTYEQYF. CDR3 in DNA: TGTGCCAGCAGTTTAGGCCTCACCTACGAGCAGTACTTC.

CDR3 amino acids: CASSLTSGGLYNEQFF. As DNA, the CDR3 is TGTGCCAGCAGTTTGACTAGCGGGGGACTCTACAATGAGCAGTTCTTC. The chain joins TRBV28 to TRBJ2-1; 12 nucleotides match TRBD2. This CDR3 region has 16 residues. Germline CDR1 is MDHEN and CDR2 is SYDVKM. The V and J ends lost 3 bases and 3 bases, in that order; junction bases with no gene match: 3. The whole variable domain, filled in from reference TRBV28 and TRBJ2-1, reads DVKVTQSSRYLVKRTGEKVFLECVQDMDHENMFWYRQDPGLGLRLIYFSYDVKMKEKGDIPEGYSVSREKKERFSLILESASTNQTSMYLCASSLTSGGLYNEQFFGPGTRLTVL.

V usage is TRBV6-5 and J usage is TRBJ2-5; D remains ambiguous. CDR1 and CDR2 from the germline V gene are MNHEY and SVGAGI. The CDR3 spans 13 residues. Deletions cut 7 bases from V and 0 bases from J, with 9 bases between. CDR3 nucleotide sequence: TGTGCCAGCACAGATGCGTACCAAGAGACCCAGTACTTC. Translating gives CASTDAYQETQYF.

The chain couples TRBV2 to TRBJ2-3, with D possibly TRBD2 on 6 matching bases. The CDR3 length is 13 residues. Germline CDR1 reads SNHLY; CDR2 reads FYNNEI. The V gene lost 7 bases and the J gene lost 3 bases, with 11 bases spanning the gap. The CDR3 spells CASTQGGTDTQYF. The CDR3 DNA follows: TGTGCCAGCACCCAGGGAGGAACAGATACGCAGTATTTT. The whole variable domain, filled in from reference TRBV2 and TRBJ2-3, reads EPEVTQTPSHQVTQMGQEVILRCVPISNHLYFYWYRQILGQKVEFLVSFYNNEISEKSEIFDDQFSVERPDGSNFTLKIRSTKLEDSAMYFCASTQGGTDTQYFGPGTRLTVL.

The chain has TRBV7-3 and TRBJ1-1; tentatively, D is TRBD1 (5 bases). CDR1 is SGHTA, CDR2 FQGTGA, per germline. The CDR3 loop spans 16 amino acids. V was clipped by 2 bases and J by 1 base, with 14 bases between them. The CDR3 protein is CASSLDPSGPNTEAFF. The CDR3 DNA is TGTGCCAGCAGCTTAGACCCGTCGGGGCCGAACACTGAAGCTTTCTTT.

The rearrangement uses TRBV19 and TRBJ1-1, with D possibly matching TRBD1 (5 bases). The length of the CDR3 is 16 residues. Germline V gene data show CDR1 as LNHDA and CDR2 as SQIVND (reference sequence). V was cut by 2 bases and J by 2 bases, with 15 bases left in between. Written as DNA, the CDR3 is TGTGCCAGTAGTATATATCGGATTGGACAAAACACTGAAGCTTTCTTT. Translated, it gives CASSIYRIGQNTEAFF.

The V gene is TRBV28, the J gene TRBJ2-7; D might be TRBD2 (6 bases). Trimming left V 3 bases short and J 6 bases short, with 18 bases between. Germline CDR1 and CDR2: MDHEN and SYDVKM. This CDR3 region has 15 residues. The CDR3 is CASSLGLLIGVEQYF. In DNA, the CDR3 is TGTGCCAGCAGTTTGGGACTCTTAATCGGCGTCGAGCAGTACTTC.

About this clone: The sample has other DNA sequences that encode this CDR3 too. The V gene is TRBV27, the J gene TRBJ2-7; D possibly corresponds to TRBD1 (5 bases). Trimming removed 2 bases from V and 1 base from J, with 9 bases in between. CDR1 is MNHEY and CDR2 is SMNVEV in the germline V gene (reference sequence). The CDR3 has 14 residues. The CDR3 reads CASSLVAGSYEQYF. CDR3 DNA: TGTGCCAGCAGTTTAGTTGCAGGGTCCTACGAGCAGTACTTC.

The chain employs TRBV10-3 and TRBJ1-4, with unresolved D. This CDR3 region has 13 residues. V was trimmed by 6 bases and J by 0 bases, leaving 5 bases between them. Germline assignment: CDR1 ENHRY and CDR2 SYGVKD. The CDR3: CAIRVATNEKLFF. The CDR3 bases are TGTGCCATCAGGGTTGCAACTAATGAAAAACTGTTTTTT.